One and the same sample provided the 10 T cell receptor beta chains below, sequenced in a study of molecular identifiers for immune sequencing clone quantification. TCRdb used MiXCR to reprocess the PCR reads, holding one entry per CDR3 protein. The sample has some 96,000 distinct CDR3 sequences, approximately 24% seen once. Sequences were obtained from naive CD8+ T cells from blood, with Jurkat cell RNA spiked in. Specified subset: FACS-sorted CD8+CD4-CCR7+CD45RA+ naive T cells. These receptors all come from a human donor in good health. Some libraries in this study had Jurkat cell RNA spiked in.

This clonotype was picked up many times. The CDR3 protein is CASSLSIGTDTQYF. The CDR3 bases are TGTGCCAGCAGCCTCTCGATTGGCACAGATACGCAGTATTTT. The chain is built from TRBV11-2 and TRBJ2-3, with D unresolved. Germline CDR1 and CDR2: SGHAT and FQNNGV. The germline V and J ends were trimmed by 5 bases and 1 base, with 10 bases remaining between them. The CDR3 contains 14 residues.

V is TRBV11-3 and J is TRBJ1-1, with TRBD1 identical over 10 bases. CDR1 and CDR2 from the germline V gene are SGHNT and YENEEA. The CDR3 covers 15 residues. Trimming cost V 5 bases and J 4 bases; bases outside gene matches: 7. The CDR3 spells CASSKGQGDLTEAFF. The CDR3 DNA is TGTGCCAGCAGCAAAGGACAGGGGGACCTCACTGAAGCTTTCTTT.

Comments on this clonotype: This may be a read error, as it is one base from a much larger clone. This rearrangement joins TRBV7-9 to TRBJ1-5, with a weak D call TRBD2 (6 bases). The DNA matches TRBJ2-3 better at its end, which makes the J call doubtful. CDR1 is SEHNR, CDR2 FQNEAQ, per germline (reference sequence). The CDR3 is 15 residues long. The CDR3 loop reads CASSLNAGNNQPQYF. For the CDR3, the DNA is TGTGCCAGCAGCTTAAATGCGGGGAACAATCAGCCCCAGTATTTT.

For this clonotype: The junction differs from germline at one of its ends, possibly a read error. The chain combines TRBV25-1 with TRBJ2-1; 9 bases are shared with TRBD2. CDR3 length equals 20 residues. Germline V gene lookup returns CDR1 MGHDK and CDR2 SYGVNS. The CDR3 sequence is CVSSVWGGGGAGGPGNEQFF. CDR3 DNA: TGTGTCAGCAGTGTTTGGGGAGGGGGCGGCGCGGGAGGGCCTGGGAATGAGCAGTTCTTC.

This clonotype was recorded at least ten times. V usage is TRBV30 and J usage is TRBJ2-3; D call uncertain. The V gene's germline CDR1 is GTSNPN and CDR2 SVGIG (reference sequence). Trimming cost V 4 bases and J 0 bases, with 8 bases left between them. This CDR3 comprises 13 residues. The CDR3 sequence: CAWMWSSTDTQYF. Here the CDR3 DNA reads TGTGCCTGGATGTGGTCTAGCACAGATACGCAGTATTTT.

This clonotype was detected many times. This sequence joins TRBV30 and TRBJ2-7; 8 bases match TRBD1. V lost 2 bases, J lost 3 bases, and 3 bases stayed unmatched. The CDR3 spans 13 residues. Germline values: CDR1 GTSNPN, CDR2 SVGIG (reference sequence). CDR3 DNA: TGTGCCTGGAGTTATGGGACAGGCTACGAGCAGTACTTC. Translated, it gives CAWSYGTGYEQYF.

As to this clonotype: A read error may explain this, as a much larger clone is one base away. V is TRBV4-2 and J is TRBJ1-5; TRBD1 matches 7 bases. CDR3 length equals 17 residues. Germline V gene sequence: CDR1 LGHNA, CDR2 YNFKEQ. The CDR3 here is CASSQGLAGDSNQPQQF. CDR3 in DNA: TGTGCCAGCAGCCAAGGACTTGCAGGGGACAGCAATCAGCCCCAGCAGTTT.

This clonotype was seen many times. The CDR3 loop reads CAISMDNNYGYTF. The CDR3, as DNA: TGTGCCATCAGTATGGACAATAACTATGGCTACACCTTC. V gene TRBV10-3 combines with J gene TRBJ1-2; D may be TRBD1 (5 bases). The CDR3 totals 13 residues. Between the trimmed V and J ends, which lost 5 bases and 1 base, there was a span of 8 bases. Looked up from germline, CDR1 is ENHRY and CDR2 is SYGVKD.

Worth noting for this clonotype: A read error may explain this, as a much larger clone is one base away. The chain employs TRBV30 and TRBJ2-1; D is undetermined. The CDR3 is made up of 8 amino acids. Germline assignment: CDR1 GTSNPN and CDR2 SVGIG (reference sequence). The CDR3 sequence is CAWSTANF. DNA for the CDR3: TGTGCCTGGAGTACGGCCAACTTC.

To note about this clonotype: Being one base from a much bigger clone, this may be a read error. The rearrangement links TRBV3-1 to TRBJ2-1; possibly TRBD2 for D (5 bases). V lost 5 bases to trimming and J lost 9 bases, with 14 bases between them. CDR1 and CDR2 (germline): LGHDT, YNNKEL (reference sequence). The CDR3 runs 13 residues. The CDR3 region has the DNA TGTGCCAGCAGCTACGGAGGTTTAGTTGAGCAGTTCTTC. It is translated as CASSYGGLVEQFF.